The clone carrying this T cell receptor (beta chain) was found many times. Specified time point: pre-sensitization, week 0. Treatment meaning: therapeutic diphenylcyclopropenone sensitization with weekly scalp DPC. Non-pregnant alopecia patients aged 18 to 70, suitable for DPC therapy. These data are taken from a study of human T cells and chemical hapten exposure. Study-level background: The variation in per-sample TCR yields arose mainly from small differences in pooled library volumes.

TCRdb ran MiXCR on the RACE reads and lists one entry per CDR3 protein. This table holds about 260,000 distinct CDR3 sequences, over 8% found once. Germline CDR1 is SGHRS and CDR2 is YFSETQ. This CDR3 spans 16 amino acids. V was pared by 0 bases and J by 3 bases, with 14 bases between. Sequenced material: whole blood, taken in connection with sensitization to the hapten diphenylcyclopropenone (DPC). This TCR came from a woman aged 40 to 49 with alopecia areata. Some clones in this sample may be carry-over from other donors' samples. This chain joins TRBV5-1 and TRBJ2-3; maybe TRBD1 (5 bases). Written as DNA, the CDR3 is TGCGCCAGCAGCTTGGATGTCAGGGATAGTACAGATACGCAGTATTTT. Translated, it gives CASSLDVRDSTDTQYF.